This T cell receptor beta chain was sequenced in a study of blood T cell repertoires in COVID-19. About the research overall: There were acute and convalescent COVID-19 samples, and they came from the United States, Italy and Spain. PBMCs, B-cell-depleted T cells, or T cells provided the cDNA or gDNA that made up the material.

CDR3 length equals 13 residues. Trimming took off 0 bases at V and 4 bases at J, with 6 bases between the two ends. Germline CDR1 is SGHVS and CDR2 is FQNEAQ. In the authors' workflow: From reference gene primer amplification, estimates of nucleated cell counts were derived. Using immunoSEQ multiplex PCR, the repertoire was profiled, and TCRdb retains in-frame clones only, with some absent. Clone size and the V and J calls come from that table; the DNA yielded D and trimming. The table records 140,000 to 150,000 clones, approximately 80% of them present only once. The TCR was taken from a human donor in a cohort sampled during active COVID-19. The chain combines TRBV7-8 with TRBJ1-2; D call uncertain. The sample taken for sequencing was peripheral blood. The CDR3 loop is CASSLAQIYGYTF. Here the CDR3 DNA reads TGTGCCAGCAGCTTAGCACAGATCTATGGCTACACCTTC.